The 17 T cell receptor beta chains in this list originate from one sample, sequenced in a study of T cells after somatic rescue of genetic block. This table comes from immunoSEQ multiplex PCR, and its TCRdb copy is limited to in-frame clones, with some not included. This table has fewer than 15,000 clones, over 65% appearing once. The specimen sequenced was peripheral blood mononuclear cells (PBMCs). The receptor source for this set is a boy younger than 18.

The chain has TRBV5-1 and TRBJ2-1; no firm D call. The V gene lost 3 bases and the J gene lost 7 bases, with 20 bases spanning the gap. Per germline, CDR1 SGHRS and CDR2 YFSETQ. This CDR3 spans 16 amino acids. The CDR3, as DNA: TGCGCCAGCAGCTCGATTCAGGTGAACCTAGGGAATGAGCAGTTCTTC. Its translation is CASSSIQVNLGNEQFF.

This chain connects TRBV9 to TRBJ2-1; possible D gene TRBD1, 6 bases. CDR1 is SGDLS, CDR2 YYNGEE, per germline. This CDR3 has 16 amino acids. V shed 4 bases and J shed 0 bases, with 14 bases lying between them. The CDR3 spells CASSPTGFSSYNEQFF. The CDR3 bases are TGTGCCAGCAGCCCTACAGGGTTTAGCTCCTACAATGAGCAGTTCTTC.

This chain links TRBV5-6 with TRBJ1-1, with D unresolved. Per the germline V gene, CDR1 is SGHDT and CDR2 is YYEEEE. Deletions cut 2 bases from V and 1 base from J, with 6 bases between. The CDR3 contains 13 residues. The CDR3 bases are TGTGCCAGCAGCTTTCGTTGGAACACTGAAGCTTTCTTT. Translating gives CASSFRWNTEAFF.

This clone was seen a handful of times. The gene calls are TRBV9 and TRBJ2-2; 8 bases match TRBD1. The trim removed 0 bases at V and 5 bases at J, leaving 6 bases unmatched. CDR1 SGDLS and CDR2 YYNGEE come from the germline V gene. This CDR3 spans 16 amino acids. The CDR3 bases are TGTGCCAGCAGCGTAGGGCAGGGGGCGACTACCGGGGAGCTGTTTTTT. It translates to CASSVGQGATTGELFF.

The V and J genes are TRBV18 and TRBJ1-2; 9 nucleotides match TRBD1. Germline V gives CDR1 KGHSH, CDR2 LQKENI. J gave up 4 bases and V 4 bases, and 7 bases lay outside the gene matches. The length of the CDR3 is 15 residues. The CDR3 spells CASSLGQGGTYGYTF. DNA for the CDR3: TGTGCCAGCTCACTGGGACAGGGAGGGACCTATGGCTACACCTTC.

The chain links TRBV11-3 to TRBJ1-5; D ambiguous. From germline, CDR1 is SGHNT and CDR2 YENEEA. The CDR3 contains 14 residues. V lost 5 bases and J lost 1, with 9 bases in between. The CDR3 DNA is TGTGCCAGCAGCCCTTGGGGAAGCAATCAGCCCCAGCATTTT. Translated: CASSPWGSNQPQHF. Combining the CDR3 with reference TRBV11-3 and TRBJ1-5 gives the whole variable domain EAGVVQSPRYKIIEKKQPVAFWCNPISGHNTLYWYLQNLGQGPELLIRYENEEAVDDSQLPKDRFSAERLKGVDSTLKIQPAELGDSAVYLCASSPWGSNQPQHFGDGTRLSIL.

This chain links TRBV14 with TRBJ1-5; possible D gene TRBD1, 5 bases. The CDR3 covers 13 residues. V was clipped by 5 bases and J by 4 bases, with 9 bases between them. Germline loops: CDR1 SGHDN, CDR2 FVKESK. This CDR3 is CASSGGGNQPQHF. In DNA form, the CDR3 reads TGTGCCAGCAGCGGGGGGGGTAATCAGCCCCAGCATTTT.

The rearrangement links TRBV6-6 to TRBJ1-1; a weak D match, TRBD1 (5 bases). Per the germline V gene, CDR1 is MNHNY and CDR2 is SVGAGI (reference sequence). This CDR3 region has 14 residues. Trimming removed 6 bases from V and 8 bases from J, with 19 bases in between. The DNA for the CDR3 is TGTGCCAGCAGCCCGACTTGGGGGGAGGGAGAAGCTTTCTTT. It yields the protein CASSPTWGEGEAFF.

The chain carries TRBV5-1 and TRBJ2-7; D is unclear. This CDR3 has 14 amino acids. Germline V gene lookup returns CDR1 SGHRS and CDR2 YFSETQ. Trimming stripped 3 bases from V and 3 bases from J, with 13 bases between. The CDR3 region has the DNA TGCGCCAGCAGCTCCTTGACAAGTCTCTACGAGCAGTACTTC. Translating gives CASSSLTSLYEQYF.

The table lists this clone with a few counts. The genes are TRBV6-5 and TRBJ1-4; no reliable D call. Looked up from germline, CDR1 is MNHEY and CDR2 is SVGAGI. The V end lost 6 bases, the J end lost 8 bases, and 19 bases lay between the germline ends. The CDR3 runs 15 residues. CDR3 sequence reads: CASRARGRLYEKLFF. CDR3 sequence (DNA): TGTGCCAGCAGGGCTCGAGGGAGGCTATACGAAAAACTGTTTTTT.

The chain combines TRBV6-5 with TRBJ1-2; D gene uncertain. The CDR3 covers 13 residues. Germline assignment: CDR1 MNHEY and CDR2 SVGAGI. V lost 6 bases and J lost 2, with 10 bases in between. The CDR3 nucleotides read TGTGCCAGCAGCTTAGGGCGGAACTATGGCTACACCTTC. Translation gives CASSLGRNYGYTF.

V and J are TRBV27 and TRBJ2-3; 10 positions match TRBD2. Germline-derived CDR1 and CDR2 are MNHEY and SMNVEV (reference sequence). The junction had 12 bases not matched to a gene; V was cut back by 6 bases and J by 0 bases. The CDR3 totals 18 residues. CDR3 protein: CASRRKGPSGGSTDTQYF. DNA of the CDR3: TGTGCCAGCAGACGGAAGGGTCCTAGCGGGGGAAGCACAGATACGCAGTATTTT.

The chain recombines TRBV10-3 with TRBJ2-5; D is ambiguous. Germline V gene lookup returns CDR1 ENHRY and CDR2 SYGVKD. CDR3 size: 13 residues. Trimming pared 4 bases from V and 1 base from J, leaving 7 bases between. The CDR3 DNA is TGTGCCATCAGTGGGACCGCCCAAGAGACCCAGTACTTC. Translated: CAISGTAQETQYF.

In this sample, this clone is medium-sized. The chain couples TRBV7-8 to TRBJ1-6; maybe TRBD1 (5 bases). Germline values: CDR1 SGHVS, CDR2 FQNEAQ. V lost 2 bases to trimming and J lost 9 bases, with 14 bases between them. The CDR3 runs 15 residues. CDR3 amino acids: CASSLRQKVGSPLHF. Here the CDR3 DNA reads TGTGCCAGCAGCTTAAGACAGAAAGTAGGTTCACCCCTCCACTTT.

This clone turned up a few times. The chain employs TRBV5-1 and TRBJ1-1; possibly TRBD1 for D (5 bases). Per the germline V gene, CDR1 is SGHRS and CDR2 is YFSETQ. The CDR3 has 12 amino acids. The V gene lost 7 bases and the J gene lost 3 bases, with 10 bases spanning the gap. The CDR3 loop reads CASQDSYTEAFF. The CDR3 bases are TGCGCCAGCCAAGACAGCTACACTGAAGCTTTCTTT.

The chain joins TRBV19 to TRBJ1-1; maybe TRBD1 (5 bases). The CDR3 length is 15 residues. Looked up from germline, CDR1 is LNHDA and CDR2 is SQIVND (reference sequence). V lost 6 bases and J 3 bases, leaving 17 bases between the germline ends. The CDR3 DNA sequence: TGTGCCAGTAGGTTATGGCGGGGGTCGGACACTGAAGCTTTCTTT. Translated: CASRLWRGSDTEAFF.

This clone occurred a few times. The rearrangement joins TRBV18 to TRBJ2-2; unclear D gene. V was pared by 2 bases and J by 4 bases, with 17 bases between. Germline-derived CDR1 and CDR2 are KGHSH and LQKENI. This CDR3 contains 17 residues. DNA for the CDR3: TGTGCCAGCTCACCAGAGTATGGGGATCACACCACCGGGGAGCTGTTTTTT. Its protein is CASSPEYGDHTTGELFF. The full variable domain, its missing parts supplied by reference TRBV18 and TRBJ2-2, is NAGVMQNPRHLVRRRGQEARLRCSPMKGHSHVYWYRQLPEEGLKFMVYLQKENIIDESGMPKERFSAEFPKEGPSILRIQQVVRGDSAAYFCASSPEYGDHTTGELFFGEGSRLTVL.